This TCR beta chain derives from a study of blood T cell repertoires in COVID-19. Across the study: PBMCs, B-cell-depleted T cells, or T cells were the source of the cDNA or gDNA that made up the material.

V was cut by 0 bases and J by 1 base, with 15 bases left in between. This CDR3 has 17 amino acids. Germline values: CDR1 LGHDT, CDR2 YNNKEL (reference sequence). In the original analysis: It was from reference gene primer amplification that nucleated cell counts were estimated. Some clones are missing from TCRdb's copy, which holds only in-frame ones; the method was immunoSEQ multiplex PCR. V, J and clone size were drawn from that table, and D and trimming were deduced from the DNA. The sample lists about 42,000 clones, approximately 86% occurring once. The rearrangement joins TRBV3-1 (or the pseudogene TRBV3-2) to TRBJ1-2; D may be TRBD1 (5 bases). The material sequenced was peripheral blood. The TCR originated in a man aged 65 to 85 with acute or convalescent COVID-19. CDR3 region: CASSQDRSPQGNYGYTF. In DNA, the CDR3 is TGTGCCAGCAGCCAAGATAGGAGCCCCCAGGGTAACTATGGCTACACCTTC.